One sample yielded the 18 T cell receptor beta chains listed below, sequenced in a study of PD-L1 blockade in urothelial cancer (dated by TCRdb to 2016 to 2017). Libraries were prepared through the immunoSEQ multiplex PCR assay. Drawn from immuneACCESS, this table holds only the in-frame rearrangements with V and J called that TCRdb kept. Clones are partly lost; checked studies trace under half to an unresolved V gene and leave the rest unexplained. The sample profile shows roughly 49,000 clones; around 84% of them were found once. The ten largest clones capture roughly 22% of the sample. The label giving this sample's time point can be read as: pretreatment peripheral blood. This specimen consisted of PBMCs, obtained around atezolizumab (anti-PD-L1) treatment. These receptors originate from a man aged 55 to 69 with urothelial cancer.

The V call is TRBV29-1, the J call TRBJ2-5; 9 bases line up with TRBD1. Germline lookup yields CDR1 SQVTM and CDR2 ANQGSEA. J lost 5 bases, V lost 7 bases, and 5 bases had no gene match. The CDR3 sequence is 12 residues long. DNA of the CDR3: TGCAGCGCCAACAGGGGGCCGGAGACCCAGTACTTC. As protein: CSANRGPETQYF.

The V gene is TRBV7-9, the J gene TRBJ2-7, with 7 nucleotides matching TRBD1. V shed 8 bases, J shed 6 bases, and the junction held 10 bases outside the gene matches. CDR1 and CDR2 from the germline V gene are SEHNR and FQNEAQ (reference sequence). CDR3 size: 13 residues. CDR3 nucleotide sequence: TGTGCCAGCGTAAGACAGGGATCTGGCGAGCAGTACTTC. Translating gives CASVRQGSGEQYF.

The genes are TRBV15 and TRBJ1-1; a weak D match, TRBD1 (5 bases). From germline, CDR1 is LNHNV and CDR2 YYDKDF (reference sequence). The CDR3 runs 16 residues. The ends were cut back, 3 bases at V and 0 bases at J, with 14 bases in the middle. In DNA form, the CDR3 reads TGTGCCACCAGCAGGGGAACCCAGGGCCTGAACACTGAAGCTTTCTTT. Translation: CATSRGTQGLNTEAFF.

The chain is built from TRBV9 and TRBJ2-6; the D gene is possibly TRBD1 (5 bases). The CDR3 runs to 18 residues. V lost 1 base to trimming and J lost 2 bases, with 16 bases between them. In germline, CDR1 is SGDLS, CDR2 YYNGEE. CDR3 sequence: CASSVTGRVRTGANVLTF. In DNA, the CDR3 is TGTGCCAGCAGCGTAACCGGCAGGGTCAGGACTGGGGCCAACGTCCTGACTTTC.

The CDR3, as DNA: TGTGCCAGCTCACCACCTAGCGGGGTGGATACGCAGTATTTT. Amino acid sequence: CASSPPSGVDTQYF. The rearrangement joins TRBV18 to TRBJ2-3, with 8 positions matching TRBD2. This CDR3 spans 14 amino acids. CDR1 is KGHSH, CDR2 LQKENI, per germline. J gave up 6 bases and V 0 bases, and 2 bases lay outside the gene matches.

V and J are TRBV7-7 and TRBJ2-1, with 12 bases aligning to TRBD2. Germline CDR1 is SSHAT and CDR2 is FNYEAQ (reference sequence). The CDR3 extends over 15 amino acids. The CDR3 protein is CATTRRLAGDNEQFF. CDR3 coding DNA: TGTGCTACCACCAGACGACTAGCGGGAGATAATGAGCAGTTCTTC. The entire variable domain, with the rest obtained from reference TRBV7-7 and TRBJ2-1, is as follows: GAGVSQSPRYKVTKRGQDVTLRCDPISSHATLYWYQQALGQGPEFLTYFNYEAQPDKSGLPSDRFSAERPEGSISTLTIQRTEQRDSAMYRCATTRRLAGDNEQFFGPGTRLTVL.

The CDR3 region is CASYQRQSSYEQYF. The CDR3 nucleotides are TGTGCCAGCTATCAGCGACAGAGCTCCTACGAGCAGTACTTC. The rearrangement links TRBV6-1 to TRBJ2-7; tentative D call: TRBD1 (5 bases). Looked up from germline, CDR1 is MNHNS and CDR2 is SASEGT. Between the trimmed V and J ends, which lost 8 bases and 0 bases, there was a span of 14 bases. This CDR3 is 14 amino acids long.

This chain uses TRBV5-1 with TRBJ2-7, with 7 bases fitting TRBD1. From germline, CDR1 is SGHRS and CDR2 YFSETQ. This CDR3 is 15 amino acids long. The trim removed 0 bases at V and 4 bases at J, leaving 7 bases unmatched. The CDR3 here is CASSLGSGGLYEQYF. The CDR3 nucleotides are TGCGCCAGCAGCTTGGGTTCAGGGGGTCTGTACGAGCAGTACTTC.

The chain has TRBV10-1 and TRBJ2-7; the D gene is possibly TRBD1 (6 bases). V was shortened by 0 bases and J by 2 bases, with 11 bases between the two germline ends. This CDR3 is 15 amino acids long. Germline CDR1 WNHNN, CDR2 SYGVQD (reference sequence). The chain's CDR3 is CASSESRGSAYEQYF. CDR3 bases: TGCGCCAGCAGTGAGTCGAGGGGGTCCGCCTACGAGCAGTACTTC.

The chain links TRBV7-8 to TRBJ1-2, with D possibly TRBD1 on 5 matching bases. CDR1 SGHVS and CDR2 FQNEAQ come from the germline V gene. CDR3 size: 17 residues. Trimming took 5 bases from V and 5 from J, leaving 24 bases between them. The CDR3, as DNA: TGTGCCAGCAGCCTAGGGGTAGGGCAGGGCGCTTTGTATGGCTACACCTTC. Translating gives CASSLGVGQGALYGYTF.

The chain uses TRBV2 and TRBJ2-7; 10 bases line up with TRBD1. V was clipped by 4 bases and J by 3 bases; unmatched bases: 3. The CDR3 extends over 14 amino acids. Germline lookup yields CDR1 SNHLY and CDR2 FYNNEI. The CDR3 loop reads CASSAGQGFYEQYF. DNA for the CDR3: TGTGCCAGCAGTGCGGGACAGGGGTTCTACGAGCAGTACTTC.

This CDR3 reads CASSPDSYEQYF. The CDR3 DNA follows: TGTGCCAGCTCACCGGACAGCTACGAGCAGTACTTC. The chain employs TRBV18 and TRBJ2-7, with D maybe TRBD1 (6 bases). V dropped 3 bases and J dropped 3 bases, with 6 bases sitting between them. This CDR3 is 12 amino acids long. Per the germline V gene, CDR1 is KGHSH and CDR2 is LQKENI.

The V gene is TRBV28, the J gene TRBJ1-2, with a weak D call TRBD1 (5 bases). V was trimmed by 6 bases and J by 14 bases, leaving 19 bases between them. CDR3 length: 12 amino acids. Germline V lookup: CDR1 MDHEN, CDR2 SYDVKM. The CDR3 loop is CASSAWDFTGTF. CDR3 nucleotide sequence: TGTGCCAGCAGCGCCTGGGACTTCACGGGGACCTTC.

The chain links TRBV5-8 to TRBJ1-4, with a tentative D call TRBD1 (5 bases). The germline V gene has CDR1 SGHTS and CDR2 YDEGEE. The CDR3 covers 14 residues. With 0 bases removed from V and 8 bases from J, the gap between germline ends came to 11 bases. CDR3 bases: TGTGCCAGCAGCTTGGTCAGGGAGGTGGAAAAACTGTTTTTT. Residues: CASSLVREVEKLFF.

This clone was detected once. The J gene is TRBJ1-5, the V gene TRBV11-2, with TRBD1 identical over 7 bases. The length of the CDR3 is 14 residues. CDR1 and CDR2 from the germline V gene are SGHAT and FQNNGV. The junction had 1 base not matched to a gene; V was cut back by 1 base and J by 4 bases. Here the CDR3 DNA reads TGTGCCAGCAGCTTAGGGACAGGAAATCAGCCCCAGCATTTT. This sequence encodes CASSLGTGNQPQHF.

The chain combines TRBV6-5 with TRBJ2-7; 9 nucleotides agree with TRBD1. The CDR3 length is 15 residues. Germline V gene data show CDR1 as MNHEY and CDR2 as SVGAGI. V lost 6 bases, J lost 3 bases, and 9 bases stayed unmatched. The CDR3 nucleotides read TGTGCCAGCAGCCCAACCGGGACAGGGAACTACGAGCAGTACTTC. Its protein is CASSPTGTGNYEQYF.

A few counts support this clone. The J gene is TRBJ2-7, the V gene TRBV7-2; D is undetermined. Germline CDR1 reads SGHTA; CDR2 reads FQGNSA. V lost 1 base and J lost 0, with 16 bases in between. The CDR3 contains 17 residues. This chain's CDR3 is CASSLEAHGYSSYEQYF. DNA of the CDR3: TGTGCCAGCAGCTTAGAGGCCCACGGGTATAGCTCCTACGAGCAGTACTTC.

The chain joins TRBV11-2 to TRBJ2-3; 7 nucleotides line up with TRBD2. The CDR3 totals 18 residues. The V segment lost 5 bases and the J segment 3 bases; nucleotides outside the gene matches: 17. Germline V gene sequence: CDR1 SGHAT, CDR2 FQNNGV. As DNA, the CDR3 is TGTGCCAGCAGCCACGGGCGGCTAGCGGTAATTCGTACAGATACGCAGTATTTT. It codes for CASSHGRLAVIRTDTQYF.